These 21 T cell receptor beta chains originate from one sample sequenced in a study of T cells in Graves' hyperthyroidism and ophthalmopathy. RNA transcripts gave rise to amplified TCR beta CDR3 regions. During a first-round RT-PCR of the TCR CDR3, the HTBI primer set was used. MiXCR, applied by TCRdb to the multiplex PCR reads, yields one record per CDR3 protein. The sample consists of 450,000 to 500,000 distinct CDR3 sequences, roughly 23% of them appearing once. The sample consisted of blood. Receptors originate from a woman in her seventies with Graves' ophthalmopathy.

A few counts support this clonotype. The V gene is TRBV6-2 or TRBV6-3, the J gene TRBJ2-3; D is possibly TRBD1 (7 bases). The CDR3 spans 14 residues. V was shortened by 6 bases and J by 13 bases, with 23 bases between the two germline ends. Germline CDR1 and CDR2: MNHEY and SVGEGT. CDR3 amino acids: CASSLDRVGREKYF. The CDR3 coding sequence is TGTGCCAGCAGCCTCGACAGGGTAGGACGGGAGAAGTATTTT.

V usage is TRBV30 and J usage is TRBJ2-1; D might be TRBD2 (6 bases). The CDR3 is made up of 16 amino acids. Trimming took 0 bases from V and 4 from J, leaving 16 bases between them. In germline, CDR1 is GTSNPN, CDR2 SVGIG (reference sequence). The CDR3 here is CAWSVSRSGVYNEQFF. The CDR3 coding sequence is TGTGCCTGGAGTGTTTCTCGTAGCGGAGTATACAATGAGCAGTTCTTC.

This clonotype was observed a few times. The V and J genes are TRBV5-1 and TRBJ2-2; D may correspond to TRBD1 or TRBD2 (5 bases each). Germline V gene lookup returns CDR1 SGHRS and CDR2 YFSETQ. The CDR3 contains 16 residues. V was clipped by 5 bases and J by 3 bases, with 17 bases between them. The CDR3 sequence: CASSRTGGGDTGELFF. The CDR3 DNA sequence: TGCGCCAGCAGTCGAACGGGTGGGGGAGACACCGGGGAGCTGTTTTTT.

In DNA, the CDR3 is TGTGCCAGCAGCGTCGTGGGGGAAGAGACCCAGTACTTC. It codes for CASSVVGEETQYF. V gene TRBV5-4 combines with J gene TRBJ2-5; either TRBD1 or TRBD2 may fit D (5 bases each). The ends were cut back, 4 bases at V and 3 bases at J, with 10 bases in the middle. The CDR3 length is 13 residues. Germline CDR1 and CDR2: SGHNT and YYREEE (reference sequence).

The chain employs TRBV10-1 and TRBJ2-3; maybe TRBD1 (6 bases). V lost 5 bases to trimming and J lost 0 bases, with 12 bases between them. The CDR3 length is 15 residues. Per germline, CDR1 WNHNN and CDR2 SYGVQD (reference sequence). CDR3 protein: CASSPDSRSTDTQYF. Written as DNA, the CDR3 is TGCGCCAGCAGTCCGGACAGCCGAAGCACAGATACGCAGTATTTT.

Written as DNA, the CDR3 is TGCAGTGCTAACATCCTAGGGGGTCCCGATTCACCCCTCCACTTT. Residues: CSANILGGPDSPLHF. The J gene is TRBJ1-6, the V gene TRBV20-1, with a weak D call TRBD1 (6 bases). V was clipped by 4 bases and J by 8 bases, with 18 bases between them. The CDR3 contains 15 residues. The germline gives CDR1 DFQATT, CDR2 SNEGSKA (reference sequence).

This clonotype occurred many times. This chain connects TRBV7-2 to TRBJ2-1, with a tentative D call TRBD1 (5 bases). CDR3 length: 15 residues. Trimming removed 3 bases from V and 0 bases from J, with 9 bases in between. The germline CDR1 and CDR2 sequences are SGHTA and FQGNSA. The CDR3 protein is CASSLTVSSYNEQFF. The CDR3 DNA reads TGTGCCAGCAGCTTGACAGTAAGCTCCTACAATGAGCAGTTCTTC.

This clonotype was seen many times. The J gene is TRBJ2-7, the V gene TRBV6-2 or TRBV6-3; D may be TRBD2 (6 bases). V was clipped by 0 bases and J by 0 bases, with 6 bases between them. The germline CDR1 and CDR2 sequences are MNHEY and SVGEGT. The CDR3 is 14 amino acids. For the CDR3, the DNA is TGTGCCAGCAGTTACTCGGGGGGCTCCTACGAGCAGTACTTC. It translates to CASSYSGGSYEQYF.

A few counts support this clonotype. The gene calls are TRBV5-1 and TRBJ1-1; possibly TRBD1 for D (6 bases). Germline assignment: CDR1 SGHRS and CDR2 YFSETQ. Trimming took off 4 bases at V and 2 bases at J, with 15 bases between the two ends. CDR3 length: 15 residues. CDR3 region: CASSAMTGVNTEAFF. The DNA of the CDR3 is TGCGCCAGCAGCGCCATGACAGGTGTTAACACTGAAGCTTTCTTT.

The chain couples TRBV4-2 to TRBJ2-5; D is uncertain. The V and J ends lost 6 bases and 4 bases respectively, with 12 bases between them. The germline V gene has CDR1 LGHNA and CDR2 YNFKEQ. The CDR3 length is 13 residues. CDR3: CASRPESGETQYF. The CDR3 coding sequence is TGTGCCAGCAGACCCGAGTCGGGAGAGACCCAGTACTTC.

The CDR3 loop reads CASSFASPGTDTQYF. The CDR3 bases are TGTGCCAGCAGCTTTGCCAGTCCCGGGACAGATACGCAGTATTTT. The chain has TRBV5-5 and TRBJ2-3; D gene ambiguous. Germline V gene lookup returns CDR1 SGHKS and CDR2 YYEKEE (reference sequence). CDR3 size: 15 residues. Trimming took 2 bases from V and 3 from J, leaving 13 bases between them.

The rearrangement links TRBV6-2 or TRBV6-3 to TRBJ2-7; 7 bases fit TRBD1. The V gene's germline CDR1 is MNHEY and CDR2 SVGEGT. The CDR3 loop spans 15 amino acids. Trimming cost V 5 bases and J 0 bases; bases outside gene matches: 7. In nucleotides, the CDR3 is TGTGCCAGCAGTACCCTGGCAGGGGGCTCCTACGAGCAGTACTTC. It codes for CASSTLAGGSYEQYF.

This clonotype was seen a handful of times. The rearrangement uses TRBV4-1 and TRBJ2-5; D is unresolved. The CDR3 length is 13 residues. With 1 base removed from V and 3 bases from J, the gap between germline ends came to 6 bases. Looked up from germline, CDR1 is MGHRA and CDR2 is YSYEKL. This CDR3 reads CASSQVSEETQYF. The CDR3 DNA reads TGCGCCAGCAGCCAAGTTTCGGAAGAGACCCAGTACTTC.

This clonotype was seen ten or more times. The rearrangement links TRBV12-3 or TRBV12-4 to TRBJ1-1; the D gene is possibly TRBD1 (6 bases). The CDR3 length is 15 residues. The V gene lost 3 bases and the J gene lost 1 base, with 12 bases spanning the gap. CDR3 sequence: CASSLVGQPNTEAFF. CDR3 coding DNA: TGTGCCAGCAGTTTGGTAGGACAGCCGAACACTGAAGCTTTCTTT.

This clonotype was picked up many times. The V call is TRBV12-3 or TRBV12-4, the J call TRBJ2-1; 8 bases align to TRBD2. With 0 bases clipped from V and 7 bases from J, the junction kept 14 bases outside the gene matches. The CDR3 is made up of 18 amino acids. This CDR3 reads CASSLARLGAGGGNEQFF. The CDR3 DNA is TGTGCCAGCAGTTTAGCGCGTTTGGGGGCGGGAGGTGGTAATGAGCAGTTCTTC.

This chain connects TRBV20-1 to TRBJ1-6; D call uncertain. This CDR3 has 11 amino acids. In germline, CDR1 is DFQATT, CDR2 SNEGSKA (reference sequence). The germline V and J ends were trimmed by 4 bases and 5 bases, with 3 bases remaining between them. The CDR3 protein is CSAIDNSPLHF. The CDR3 nucleotides read TGCAGTGCTATAGATAATTCACCCCTCCACTTT.

The J gene is TRBJ2-5, the V gene TRBV19, with D maybe TRBD1 (5 bases). The CDR3 is 13 amino acids. V was pared by 3 bases and J by 4 bases, with 9 bases between. Looked up from germline, CDR1 is LNHDA and CDR2 is SQIVND (reference sequence). CDR3 in amino acids: CASSIAGAETQYF. In DNA, the CDR3 is TGTGCCAGTAGTATTGCTGGGGCAGAGACCCAGTACTTC.

This clonotype was recorded at least ten times. J is TRBJ1-2 and V is TRBV6-1; TRBD1 aligns across 7 bases. There are 14 residues in the CDR3. The germline CDR1 and CDR2 sequences are MNHNS and SASEGT. Germline trimming cut 4 bases from V and 1 base from J; bases unmatched to any gene: 3. The CDR3 loop reads CASSGTGGNYGYTF. The DNA for the CDR3 is TGTGCCAGCAGTGGGACAGGCGGTAACTATGGCTACACCTTC.

This chain joins TRBV30 and TRBJ2-7; possible D gene TRBD1, 5 bases. From germline, CDR1 is GTSNPN and CDR2 SVGIG (reference sequence). The germline V and J ends were trimmed by 2 bases and 0 bases, with 8 bases remaining between them. The CDR3 runs 13 residues. The CDR3 nucleotides are TGTGCCTGGAGTAAGGGGTCCTCCTACGAGCAGTACTTC. This sequence encodes CAWSKGSSYEQYF.

The V call is TRBV19, the J call TRBJ1-1, with D unresolved. V gave up 1 base and J gave up 0 bases, with 9 bases separating them. Germline loops: CDR1 LNHDA, CDR2 SQIVND (reference sequence). CDR3 size: 15 residues. CDR3 protein: CASSIAGRLNTEAFF. The CDR3 DNA sequence: TGTGCCAGTAGTATAGCTGGAAGGCTGAACACTGAAGCTTTCTTT.

Concerning this clonotype: Compared with germline, one end of the junction differs, possibly owing to a read error. The chain employs TRBV30 and TRBJ2-3, with D perhaps TRBD1 (7 bases). This CDR3 has 15 amino acids. Germline V gene lookup returns CDR1 GTSNPN and CDR2 SVGIG (reference sequence). The CDR3 is CTWRGRVSSTDTQYF. CDR3 nucleotide sequence: TGTACCTGGAGGGGGCGGGTTTCTAGCACAGATACGCAGTATTTT.